This T cell receptor beta chain was documented in a study of blood T cells in healthy people across ages. This CDR3 has 14 amino acids. Germline values: CDR1 SGHTA, CDR2 FQGNSA. V gave up 1 base and J gave up 4 bases, with 9 bases separating them. Primed by a sample-barcoded 5' primer and a J-beta primer mix, a second PCR proceeded for 7 to 11 cycles. Every sample produced at least 2.5 million CDR3-containing paired-end reads. Each CDR3 protein gets one entry after TCRdb re-called the 5' RACE reads with MiXCR. This sample has 1.5 million or so distinct CDR3 sequences; approximately 43% occur once, and the top ten carry about 4%. This clonotype showed up just a few times.

Sequences were obtained from blood. The gene calls are TRBV7-2 and TRBJ2-3, with a tentative D call TRBD2 (5 bases). This TCR came from a woman aged 18-29 years in good health. In DNA form, the CDR3 reads TGTGCCAGCAGCTTAGTTGGTAGCGCAGATACGCAGTATTTT. As protein: CASSLVGSADTQYF.